This TCR beta chain stems from a study of spatial heterogeneity in lung cancer. As for the study in general: At a median of about 22 months after resection, follow-up PBMC samples were sequenced when available. The study observed each unique TCR and UMI combination more than ten times on average in raw reads.

The time point was: blood at routine non-recurrence follow-up after resection. Researchers sequenced whole RNA taken from tumor, nontumor lung or frozen PBMC without sorting. Germline V gene sequence: CDR1 SNHLY, CDR2 FYNNEI. V was shortened by 6 bases and J by 5 bases, with 14 bases between the two germline ends. This CDR3 is built from 14 residues. TCRdb called the 5' RACE reads again in MiXCR, with one record for every CDR3 protein. The table shows around 30,000 distinct CDR3 sequences, with 6% occurring only once. Sequenced material: PBMCs, taken at follow-up. This TCR was recovered from a male donor with early-stage non-small cell lung cancer. The V call is TRBV2, the J call TRBJ1-5, with D uncertain. For the CDR3, the DNA is TGTGCCAGCAGCCCGTTGTGGGGAGATCAGCCCCAGCATTTT. It yields the protein CASSPLWGDQPQHF. The variable domain in full, completed from reference TRBV2 and TRBJ1-5, reads EPEVTQTPSHQVTQMGQEVILRCVPISNHLYFYWYRQILGQKVEFLVSFYNNEISEKSEIFDDQFSVERPDGSNFTLKIRSTKLEDSAMYFCASSPLWGDQPQHFGDGTRLSIL.